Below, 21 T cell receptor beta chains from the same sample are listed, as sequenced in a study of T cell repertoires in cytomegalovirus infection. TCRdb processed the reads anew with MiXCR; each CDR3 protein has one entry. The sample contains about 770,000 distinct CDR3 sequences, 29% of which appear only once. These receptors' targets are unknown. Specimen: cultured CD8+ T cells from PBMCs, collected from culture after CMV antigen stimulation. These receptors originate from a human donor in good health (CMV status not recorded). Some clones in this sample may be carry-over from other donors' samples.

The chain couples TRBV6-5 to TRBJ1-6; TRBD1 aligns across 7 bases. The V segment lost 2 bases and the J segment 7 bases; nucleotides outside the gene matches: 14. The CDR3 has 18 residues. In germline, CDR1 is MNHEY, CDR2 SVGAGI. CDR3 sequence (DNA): TGTGCCAGCAGTTACCCACCGACAGGGAATAGGTGGAATTCACCCCTCCACTTT. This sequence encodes CASSYPPTGNRWNSPLHF.

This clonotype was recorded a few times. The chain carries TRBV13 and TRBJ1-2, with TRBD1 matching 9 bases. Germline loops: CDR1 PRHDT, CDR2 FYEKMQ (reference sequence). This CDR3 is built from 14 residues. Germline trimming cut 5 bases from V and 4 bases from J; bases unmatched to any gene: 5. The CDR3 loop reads CASSIDRGGYGYTF. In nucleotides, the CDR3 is TGTGCCAGCAGCATAGACAGGGGGGGCTATGGCTACACCTTC. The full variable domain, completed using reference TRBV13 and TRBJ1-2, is AAGVIQSPRHLIKEKRETATLKCYPIPRHDTVYWYQQGPGQDPQFLISFYEKMQSDKGSIPDRFSAQQFSDYHSELNMSSLELGDSALYFCASSIDRGGYGYTFGSGTRLTVV.

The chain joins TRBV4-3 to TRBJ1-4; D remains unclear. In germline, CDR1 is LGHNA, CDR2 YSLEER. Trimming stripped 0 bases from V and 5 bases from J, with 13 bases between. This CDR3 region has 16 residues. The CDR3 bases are TGCGCCAGCAGCCAAGATCGTCTGCTTAGCAATGAAAAACTGTTTTTT. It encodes CASSQDRLLSNEKLFF.

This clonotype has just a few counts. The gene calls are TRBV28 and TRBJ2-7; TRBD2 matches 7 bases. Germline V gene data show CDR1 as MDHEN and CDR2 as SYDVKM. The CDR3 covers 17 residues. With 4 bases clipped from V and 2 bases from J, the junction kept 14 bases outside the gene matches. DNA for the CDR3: TGTGCCAGCAGTTCCGGCGGGAGCGGACGAAAGGCCTACGAGCAGTACGTC. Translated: CASSSGGSGRKAYEQYV.

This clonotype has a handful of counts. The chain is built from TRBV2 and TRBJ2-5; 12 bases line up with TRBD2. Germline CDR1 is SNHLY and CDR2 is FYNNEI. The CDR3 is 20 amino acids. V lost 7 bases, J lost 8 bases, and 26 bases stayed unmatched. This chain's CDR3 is CASNLEVTSGGPTQDRTQYF. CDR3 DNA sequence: TGTGCCAGCAATTTAGAGGTTACTAGCGGGGGGCCCACCCAAGATCGAACCCAGTACTTC. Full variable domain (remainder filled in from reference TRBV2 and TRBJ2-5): EPEVTQTPSHQVTQMGQEVILRCVPISNHLYFYWYRQILGQKVEFLVSFYNNEISEKSEIFDDQFSVERPDGSNFTLKIRSTKLEDSAMYFCASNLEVTSGGPTQDRTQYFGPGTRLLVL.

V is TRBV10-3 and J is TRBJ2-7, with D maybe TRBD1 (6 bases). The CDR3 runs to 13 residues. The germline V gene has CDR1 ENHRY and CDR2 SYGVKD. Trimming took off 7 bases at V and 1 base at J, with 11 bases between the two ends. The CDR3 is CAIKGDVSYEQYV. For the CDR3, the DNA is TGTGCCATCAAGGGGGACGTTTCCTACGAGCAGTACGTC.

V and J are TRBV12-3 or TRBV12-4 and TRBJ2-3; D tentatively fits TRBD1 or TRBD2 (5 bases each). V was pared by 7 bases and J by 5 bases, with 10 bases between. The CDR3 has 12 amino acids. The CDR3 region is CASTSRGDTQYF. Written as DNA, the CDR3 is TGTGCCAGCACCTCGAGGGGAGATACGCAGTATTTT.

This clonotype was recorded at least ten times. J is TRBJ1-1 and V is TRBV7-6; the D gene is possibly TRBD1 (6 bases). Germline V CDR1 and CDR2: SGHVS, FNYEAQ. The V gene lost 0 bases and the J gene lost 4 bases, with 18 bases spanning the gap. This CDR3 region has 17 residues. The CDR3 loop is CASSLAQAGVLGTEAFF. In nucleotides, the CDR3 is TGTGCCAGCAGCTTAGCGCAGGCAGGGGTTCTCGGCACTGAAGCTTTCTTT.

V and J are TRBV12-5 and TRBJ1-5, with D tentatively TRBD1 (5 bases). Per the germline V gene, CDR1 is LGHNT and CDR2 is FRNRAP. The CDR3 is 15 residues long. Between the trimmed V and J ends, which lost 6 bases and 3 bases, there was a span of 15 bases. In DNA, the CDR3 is TGTGCTAGTGGCTCCGGGACCCTCGTCAATCAGCCCCAGCATTTT. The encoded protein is CASGSGTLVNQPQHF.

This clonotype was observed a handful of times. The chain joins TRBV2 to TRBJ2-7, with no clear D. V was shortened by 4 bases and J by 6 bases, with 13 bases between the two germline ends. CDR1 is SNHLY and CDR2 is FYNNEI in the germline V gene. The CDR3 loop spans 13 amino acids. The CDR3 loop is CASSGSRVPEQYF. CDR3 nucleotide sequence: TGTGCCAGCAGTGGATCGCGAGTTCCCGAGCAGTACTTC.

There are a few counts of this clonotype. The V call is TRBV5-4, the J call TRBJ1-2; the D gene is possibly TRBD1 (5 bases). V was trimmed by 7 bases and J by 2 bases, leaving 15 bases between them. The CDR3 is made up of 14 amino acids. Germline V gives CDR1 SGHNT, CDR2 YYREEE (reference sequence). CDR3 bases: TGTGCCAGCCGCCTGGGCAGGGAAAACTATGGCTACACCTTC. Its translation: CASRLGRENYGYTF.

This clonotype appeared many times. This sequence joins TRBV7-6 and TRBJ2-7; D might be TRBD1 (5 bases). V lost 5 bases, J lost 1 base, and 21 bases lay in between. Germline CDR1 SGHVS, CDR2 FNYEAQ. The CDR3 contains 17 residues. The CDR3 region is CASSLYPVDSPSYEQYF. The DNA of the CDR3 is TGTGCCAGCAGCCTCTACCCCGTCGACAGCCCTTCCTACGAGCAGTACTTC.

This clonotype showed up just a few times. The CDR3 loop reads CAIAKTVYTEAFF. The CDR3 nucleotides read TGTGCCATCGCCAAGACAGTCTACACTGAAGCTTTCTTT. The chain couples TRBV6-5 to TRBJ1-1; D is possibly TRBD1 (5 bases). Germline-derived CDR1 and CDR2 are MNHEY and SVGAGI. This CDR3 has 13 amino acids. V lost 10 bases to trimming and J lost 3 bases, with 15 bases between them.

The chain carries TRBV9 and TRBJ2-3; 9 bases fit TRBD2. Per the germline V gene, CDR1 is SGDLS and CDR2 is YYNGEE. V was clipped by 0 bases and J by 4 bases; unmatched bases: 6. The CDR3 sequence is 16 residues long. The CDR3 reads CASSVAASGVADTQYF. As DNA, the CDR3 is TGTGCCAGCAGCGTAGCGGCTAGCGGGGTGGCAGATACGCAGTATTTT.

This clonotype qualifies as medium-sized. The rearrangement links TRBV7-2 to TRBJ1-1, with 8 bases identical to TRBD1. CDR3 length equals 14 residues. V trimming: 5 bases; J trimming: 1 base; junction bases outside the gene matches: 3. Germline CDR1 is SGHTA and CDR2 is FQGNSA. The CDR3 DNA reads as TGTGCCAGCAGCCCGGGACAGGCGAACACTGAAGCTTTCTTT. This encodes CASSPGQANTEAFF. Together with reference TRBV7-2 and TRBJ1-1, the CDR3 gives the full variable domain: GAGVSQSPSNKVTEKGKDVELRCDPISGHTALYWYRQSLGQGLEFLIYFQGNSAPDKSGLPSDRFSAERTGGSVSTLTIQRTQQEDSAVYLCASSPGQANTEAFFGQGTRLTVV.

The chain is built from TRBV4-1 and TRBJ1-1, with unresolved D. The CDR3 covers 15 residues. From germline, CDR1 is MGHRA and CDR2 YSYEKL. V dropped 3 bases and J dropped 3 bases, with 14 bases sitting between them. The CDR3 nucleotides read TGCGCCAGCAGCCAGCCCCGGAAGGGAGACACTGAAGCTTTCTTT. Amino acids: CASSQPRKGDTEAFF.

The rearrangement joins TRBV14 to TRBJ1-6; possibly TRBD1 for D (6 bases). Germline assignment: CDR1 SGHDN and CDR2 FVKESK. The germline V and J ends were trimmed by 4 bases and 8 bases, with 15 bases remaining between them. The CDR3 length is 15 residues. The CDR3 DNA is TGTGCCAGCAGCCTAGCGTCGGGACAACATTCACCCCTCCACTTT. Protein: CASSLASGQHSPLHF.

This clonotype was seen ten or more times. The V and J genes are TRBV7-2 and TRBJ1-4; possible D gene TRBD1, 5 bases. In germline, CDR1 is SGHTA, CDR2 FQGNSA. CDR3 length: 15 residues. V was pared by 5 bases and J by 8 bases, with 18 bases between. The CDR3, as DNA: TGTGCCAGCAGCACCCGAGGAAGGAGGGACGAAAAACTGTTTTTT. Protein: CASSTRGRRDEKLFF. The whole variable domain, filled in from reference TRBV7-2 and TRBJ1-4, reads GAGVSQSPSNKVTEKGKDVELRCDPISGHTALYWYRQSLGQGLEFLIYFQGNSAPDKSGLPSDRFSAERTGGSVSTLTIQRTQQEDSAVYLCASSTRGRRDEKLFFGSGTQLSVL.

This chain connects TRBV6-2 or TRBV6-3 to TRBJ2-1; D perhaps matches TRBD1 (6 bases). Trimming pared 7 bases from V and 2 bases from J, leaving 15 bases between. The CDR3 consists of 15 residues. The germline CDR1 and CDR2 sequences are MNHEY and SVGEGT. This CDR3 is CASILPDRPYNEQFF. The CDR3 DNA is TGTGCCAGCATCCTACCGGACAGACCCTACAATGAGCAGTTCTTC.

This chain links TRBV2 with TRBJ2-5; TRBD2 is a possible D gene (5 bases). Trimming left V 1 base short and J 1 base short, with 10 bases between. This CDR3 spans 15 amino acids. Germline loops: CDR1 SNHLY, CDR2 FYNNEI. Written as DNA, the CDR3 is TGTGCCAGCAGTGAAGGTGGCGGGTTCCAAGAGACCCAGTACTTC. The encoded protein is CASSEGGGFQETQYF.

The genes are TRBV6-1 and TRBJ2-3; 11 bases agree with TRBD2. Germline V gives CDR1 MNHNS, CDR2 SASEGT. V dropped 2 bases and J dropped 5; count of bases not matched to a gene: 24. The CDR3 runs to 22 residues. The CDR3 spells CASSEWRGMPSGGSVHGDTQYF. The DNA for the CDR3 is TGTGCCAGCAGTGAATGGAGGGGGATGCCTAGCGGGGGGTCGGTACACGGAGATACGCAGTATTTT.